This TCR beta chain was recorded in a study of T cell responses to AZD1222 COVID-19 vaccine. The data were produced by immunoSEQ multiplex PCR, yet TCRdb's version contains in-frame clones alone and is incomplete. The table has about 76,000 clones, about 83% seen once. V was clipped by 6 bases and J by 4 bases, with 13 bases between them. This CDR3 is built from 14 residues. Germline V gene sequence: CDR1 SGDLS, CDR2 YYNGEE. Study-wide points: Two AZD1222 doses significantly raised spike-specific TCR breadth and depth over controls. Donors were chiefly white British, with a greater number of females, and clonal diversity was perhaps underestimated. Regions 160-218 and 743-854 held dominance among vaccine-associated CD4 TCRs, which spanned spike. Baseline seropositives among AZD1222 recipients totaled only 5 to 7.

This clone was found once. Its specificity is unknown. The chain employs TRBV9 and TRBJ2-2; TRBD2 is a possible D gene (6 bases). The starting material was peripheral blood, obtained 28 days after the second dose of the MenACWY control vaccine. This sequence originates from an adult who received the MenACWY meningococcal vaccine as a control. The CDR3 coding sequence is TGTGCCAGCACGCAGGGAGGTCCCACCGGGGAGCTGTTTTTT. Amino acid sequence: CASTQGGPTGELFF.